These T cell receptor beta chains were read from a single sample in a study of T cell changes during pregnancy in multiple sclerosis. The method was immunoSEQ multiplex PCR; TCRdb's version includes in-frame clones alone and lacks a portion of them. The sample holds tens of thousands of clones, about 92% seen once. The source was peripheral blood, collected in the second trimester of pregnancy. Receptor source: a female donor with multiple sclerosis, enrolled in a pregnancy study. Each CDR3 is given with its conserved first and last residue. D genes are given only for firm matches. Clone sizes are given selectively: once, few, many, or a class where the clone is expanded.

CASSLFPGQDGNSPLHF,TGTGCCAGCAGCTTATTCCCTGGACAGGACGGTAATTCACCCCTCCACTTT,TRBV7-8,TRBJ1-6,TRBD1,NA
CASNQVGFGGTDTQYF,TGTGCCAGTAATCAAGTGGGCTTCGGGGGCACAGATACGCAGTATTTT,TRBV19,TRBJ2-3,NA,NA
CAIRPEVDGNTIYF,TGTGCCATCAGGCCCGAGGTAGATGGAAACACCATATATTTT,TRBV10-3,TRBJ1-3,NA,NA
CASSTSTNEQFF,TGTGCCAGCAGTACGAGCACCAATGAGCAGTTCTTC,TRBV27,TRBJ2-1,NA,NA
CAARRGSKAGEAFF,TGTGCCGCCCGGCGCGGGTCCAAGGCTGGTGAAGCTTTCTTT,TRBV5-3,TRBJ1-1,NA,NA
CASSLDGTAGREQYF,TGTGCCAGCAGCTTAGATGGCACGGCGGGACGCGAGCAGTACTTC,TRBV7-9,TRBJ2-7,NA,NA
CASSSPPTANTGELFF,TGTGCCAGCAGCTCACCCCCGACAGCGAACACCGGGGAGCTGTTTTTT,TRBV11-3,TRBJ2-2,NA,NA
CASSQQNNEAFF,TGCGCCAGCAGCCAACAGAACAACGAAGCTTTCTTT,TRBV4-1,TRBJ1-1,NA,NA
CASSLGGPNTEAFF,TGTGCCAGCAGCTTGGGGGGGCCGAACACTGAAGCTTTCTTT,TRBV5-8,TRBJ1-1,NA,NA
CASSDAGTSGGALF,TGTGCCAGCTCGGATGCCGGGACTAGCGGGGGAGCGCTCTTC,TRBV7-8,TRBJ2-1,TRBD2,NA
CASSASGISGNTIYF,TGCGCCAGCAGCGCCTCAGGAATCTCTGGAAACACCATATATTTT,TRBV5-1,TRBJ1-3,NA,NA
CSVPQGANGYTF,TGCAGCGTCCCACAGGGAGCGAATGGCTACACCTTC,TRBV29-1,TRBJ1-2,NA,NA
CAWSVLGETQYF,TGTGCCTGGAGTGTACTCGGGGAGACCCAGTACTTC,TRBV30,TRBJ2-5,NA,few
CASSLGGGGNTGELFF,TGTGCCAGCAGCTTAGGCGGGGGAGGAAACACCGGGGAGCTGTTTTTT,TRBV11-3,TRBJ2-2,TRBD2,NA
CASSPTPSAYEQYF,TGTGCCAGCAGCCCCACCCCGTCAGCCTACGAGCAGTACTTC,TRBV9,TRBJ2-7,NA,NA
CAWSVRGLSSGNTIYF,TGTGCCTGGAGTGTACGAGGGCTGAGCTCTGGAAACACCATATATTTT,TRBV30,TRBJ1-3,NA,NA
CASSDSSGSGANVLTF,TGTGCCAGCAGTGACTCTAGCGGCTCTGGGGCCAACGTCCTGACTTTC,TRBV6-4,TRBJ2-6,NA,few
CASSLLGGGSQPQHF,TGCGCCAGCAGCCTCTTAGGGGGGGGCAGCCAGCCCCAGCATTTT,TRBV4-1,TRBJ1-5,NA,NA
CASSFTGRNEKLFF,TGTGCCAGCAGCTTCACAGGTCGTAATGAAAAACTGTTTTTT,TRBV7-9,TRBJ1-4,NA,once
CASSRLAGGVTGELFF,TGCGCCAGCAGCAGACTAGCGGGAGGTGTCACCGGGGAGCTGTTTTTT,TRBV5-1,TRBJ2-2,TRBD2,NA
CASSDISGDTGELFF,TGTGCCAGCAGTGATATCTCGGGGGACACCGGGGAGCTGTTTTTT,TRBV6-1,TRBJ2-2,NA,NA
CASSFGLGRTNTEAFF,TGTGCCAGCAGCTTTGGTTTGGGGCGGACGAACACTGAAGCTTTCTTT,TRBV7-2,TRBJ1-1,NA,few
CASSVAVEGRVSHNQPQHF,TGTGCCAGCAGCGTGGCGGTGGAAGGGAGGGTTAGTCATAATCAGCCCCAGCATTTT,TRBV9,TRBJ1-5,NA,NA
CASQILGTGAGELFF,TGTGCCAGTCAAATATTGGGGACAGGCGCCGGGGAGCTGTTTTTT,TRBV5-4,TRBJ2-2,TRBD1,NA
CASKRGGRSYNEQFF,TGTGCCAGCAAACGCGGGGGCCGATCCTACAATGAGCAGTTCTTC,TRBV13,TRBJ2-1,NA,NA
CASRPIDRADNGYTF,TGTGCCAGCAGGCCTATCGACAGGGCGGATAATGGCTACACCTTC,TRBV28,TRBJ1-2,TRBD1,NA
CASSVNRGLAYNEQFF,TGTGCCAGCAGCGTGAACAGGGGGCTCGCGTACAATGAGCAGTTCTTC,TRBV9,TRBJ2-1,TRBD1,NA
CASSQVDRDNSPLHF,TGCGCCAGCAGCCAAGTCGACAGGGATAATTCACCCCTCCACTTT,TRBV4-1,TRBJ1-6,TRBD1,NA
CASSRRGGNYEQYF,TGTGCCAGCAGCCGGAGGGGGGGGAACTACGAGCAGTACTTC,TRBV27,TRBJ2-7,NA,NA
CASSMDRASNQPQHF,TGTGCCAGCAGTATGGACAGGGCGAGCAATCAGCCCCAGCATTTT,TRBV6-5,TRBJ1-5,TRBD1,NA
CASRQTGGNGYTF,TGTGCCAGCAGGCAGACAGGGGGGAATGGCTACACCTTC,TRBV7-2,TRBJ1-2,TRBD1,NA
CAITGSGELFF,TGTGCCATTACAGGGTCCGGGGAGCTGTTTTTT,TRBV2,TRBJ2-2,NA,NA
CSVRTSQDAEAFF,TGCAGCGTGAGGACCTCACAGGACGCTGAAGCTTTCTTT,TRBV29-1,TRBJ1-1,NA,few
CASSLDRATYNEQFF,TGTGCCAGCAGCCTGGACAGGGCGACATACAATGAGCAGTTCTTC,TRBV6-6,TRBJ2-1,TRBD1,NA
CASSVHWRRDEQFF,TGTGCCAGCAGCGTTCACTGGCGGCGTGATGAGCAGTTCTTC,TRBV9,TRBJ2-1,NA,once
CASSLVGSRVGNEQFF,TGTGCCAGCAGCTTAGTCGGGAGTAGGGTGGGCAATGAGCAGTTCTTC,TRBV7-9,TRBJ2-1,NA,NA
CASSQEGQGAYEQYF,TGTGCCAGCAGCCAAGAGGGACAGGGGGCGTACGAGCAGTACTTC,TRBV4-2,TRBJ2-7,TRBD1,NA
CASSLYGNQPQHF,TGTGCCAGCAGCCTATATGGCAATCAGCCCCAGCATTTT,TRBV11-2,TRBJ1-5,NA,NA
CASGPGLAGGNGGELFF,TGTGCCAGCGGACCAGGACTAGCGGGGGGCAATGGCGGGGAGCTGTTTTTT,TRBV27,TRBJ2-2,TRBD2,NA
CASNAESRADTQYF,TGTGCCAGCAATGCCGAATCCCGGGCAGATACGCAGTATTTT,TRBV9,TRBJ2-3,NA,NA